This T cell receptor beta chain stems from a study of blood T cells in healthy people across ages. The V gene's germline CDR1 is SQVTM and CDR2 ANQGSEA. V was shortened by 6 bases and J by 2 bases, with 10 bases between the two germline ends. The CDR3 has 12 residues. Details on this clonotype: The antigen is not known. A much larger clone differs from this one at a single base, so this may be a read error.

Whole-study results and caveats: A roughly linear age-dependent decrease characterized TCR beta diversity per million T cells.

With a J-beta primer mix and a sample-barcoded 5' primer, a second PCR ran about 7 to 11 cycles. MiXCR, applied by TCRdb to the 5' RACE reads, yields one record per CDR3 protein. This table holds over 950,000 distinct CDR3 sequences, 35% to 40% found once. V gene TRBV29-1 combines with J gene TRBJ1-1; D uncertain. The sample was blood. This receptor was identified in a man between 18 and 29 years old in good health. The DNA for the CDR3 is TGCAGCGTGGGATGGTCTAACACTGAAGCTTTCTTT. Protein product: CSVGWSNTEAFF.